Included here is one TCR beta chain sequence, with context. The germline gives CDR1 MNHEY, CDR2 SVGAGI. Trimming took 5 bases from V and 9 from J, leaving 14 bases between them. The CDR3 has 14 amino acids. As handled by the study authors: Cell counts per sample came from amplifying reference gene primers. Sequencing was performed with immunoSEQ multiplex PCR; in TCRdb, only in-frame clones are kept and a portion is missing. V and J calls plus clone size are reproduced from that table; the DNA served to infer D and trimming. The sample yields a few hundred thousand clones, roughly 86% seen once. This specimen belongs to a study of blood T cell repertoires in COVID-19.

The specimen was PBMCs or T cells enriched from blood (not recorded which). The sequence came from a young man who had recovered from COVID-19. The V and J genes are TRBV6-5 and TRBJ1-6, with D uncertain. In DNA form, the CDR3 reads TGTGCCAGCAGTCGGGATAGTACGTTTTCACCCCTCCACTTT. Amino acids: CASSRDSTFSPLHF.